These 22 T cell receptor beta chains originate from one sample sequenced in a study of chemoradiotherapy in HPV16-positive cancers. The table came from immunoSEQ multiplex PCR; TCRdb's copy has only in-frame clones and leaves some out. This sample has tens of thousands of clones, with roughly 73% found just once. This sample was obtained from a patient who underwent chemoradiotherapy. These receptors were collected from a human donor with HPV-associated anogenital cancer.

The genes are TRBV6-1 and TRBJ2-3, with a tentative D call TRBD2 (5 bases). The CDR3 runs 15 residues. From germline, CDR1 is MNHNS and CDR2 SASEGT. The V gene lost 7 bases and the J gene lost 4 bases, with 18 bases spanning the gap. The CDR3 sequence is CASTVGSGEADTQYF. CDR3 in DNA: TGTGCCAGCACCGTAGGATCCGGGGAAGCAGATACGCAGTATTTT.

This clone was counted a single time. This chain uses TRBV27 with TRBJ1-5, with no clear D. This CDR3 has 15 amino acids. Germline lookup yields CDR1 MNHEY and CDR2 SMNVEV (reference sequence). V was cut by 2 bases and J by 5 bases, with 13 bases left in between. CDR3 coding DNA: TGTGCCAGCAGTTTAATTGGGGAACAAGATCAGCCCCAGCATTTT. Residues: CASSLIGEQDQPQHF.

In this sample, this clone turned up a few times. The genes are TRBV7-2 and TRBJ2-7, with D possibly being TRBD2 (6 bases). Trimming removed 1 base at V and 7 bases at J, with 20 bases between. Germline CDR1 and CDR2: SGHTA and FQGNSA. This CDR3 is built from 16 residues. The chain's CDR3 is CASSLVNLARGGEQYF. The CDR3 DNA reads TGTGCCAGCAGCTTAGTGAATCTAGCGAGAGGTGGGGAGCAGTACTTC.

The V call is TRBV27, the J call TRBJ1-1; D ambiguous. Trimming removed 7 bases at V and 5 bases at J, with 11 bases between. The germline V gene has CDR1 MNHEY and CDR2 SMNVEV (reference sequence). This CDR3 is built from 12 residues. DNA of the CDR3: TGTGCCAGCAAGGACCCATTTACTGAAGCTTTCTTT. Amino acid sequence: CASKDPFTEAFF.

This clone has just one count. The V gene is TRBV19, the J gene TRBJ2-2, with D perhaps TRBD1 (5 bases). The germline V and J ends were trimmed by 3 bases and 4 bases, with 9 bases remaining between them. The germline gives CDR1 LNHDA, CDR2 SQIVND (reference sequence). This CDR3 is built from 14 residues. DNA for the CDR3: TGTGCCAGTAGTATCAGACAGTTCACCGGGGAGCTGTTTTTT. Its translation: CASSIRQFTGELFF.

This clone was observed a handful of times. The gene calls are TRBV9 and TRBJ2-1; a possible D gene is TRBD1 (6 bases). The CDR3 is 15 amino acids. V lost 0 bases to trimming and J lost 6 bases, with 13 bases between them. Germline CDR1 and CDR2: SGDLS and YYNGEE. CDR3 nucleotide sequence: TGTGCCAGCAGCGTAGAGCAGGGGTGGGTCAATGAGCAGTTCTTC. Protein sequence: CASSVEQGWVNEQFF.

The table lists this clone with a count of one. The genes are TRBV28 and TRBJ1-2, with TRBD1 identical over 9 bases. The CDR3 contains 17 residues. Germline V gene data show CDR1 as MDHEN and CDR2 as SYDVKM. V lost 6 bases and J lost 3; bases outside the gene matches: 14. The CDR3 loop reads CASRISPGQGEDYGYTF. The CDR3 region has the DNA TGTGCCAGCAGAATATCCCCGGGACAGGGAGAAGACTATGGCTACACCTTC.

Points on this clone: Compared with germline, one end of the junction differs, possibly owing to a read error. The rearrangement links TRBV7-2 to TRBJ2-7; TRBD2 matches at 14 bases. The length of the CDR3 is 13 residues. From germline, CDR1 is SGHTA and CDR2 FQGNSA. The CDR3, as DNA: TGTGCCAGCAGCTCCGGACTAGCGGGAGGCGGAGACTTC. It yields the protein CASSSGLAGGGDF.

The CDR3 coding sequence is TGCAGCGTTGGGATGCCGTCTAGCGGAGGTGAGCAGTTCTTC. Protein: CSVGMPSSGGEQFF. The chain has TRBV29-1 and TRBJ2-1; 7 bases match TRBD2. The V gene end was trimmed by 4 bases and the J gene end by 9 bases; junction bases not matched to a gene: 12. This CDR3 comprises 14 residues. Germline values: CDR1 SQVTM, CDR2 ANQGSEA.

This clone was seen a handful of times. The V gene is TRBV28, the J gene TRBJ2-7; 10 nucleotides line up with TRBD2. V shed 5 bases, J shed 3 bases, and the junction held 4 bases outside the gene matches. The CDR3 is made up of 14 amino acids. In germline, CDR1 is MDHEN, CDR2 SYDVKM. The CDR3 coding sequence is TGTGCCAGCAGTGAACTAGCGGGACGCTACGAGCAGTACTTC. It codes for CASSELAGRYEQYF.

The chain links TRBV28 to TRBJ1-5, with TRBD1 as a possible D gene (5 bases). This CDR3 has 16 residues. The germline CDR1 and CDR2 sequences are MDHEN and SYDVKM. The V end was cut by 3 bases, the J end by 6 bases, with 18 bases between. The CDR3 loop reads CASSFESGPRGQPQHF. The CDR3 bases are TGTGCCAGCAGTTTCGAGTCGGGCCCGAGGGGTCAGCCCCAGCATTTT.

The CDR3 loop is CASSLAPVSSGNTIYF. CDR3 nucleotide sequence: TGTGCCAGCAGCTTAGCTCCAGTCTCCTCTGGAAACACCATATATTTT. This chain connects TRBV7-2 to TRBJ1-3; no firm D call. Germline loops: CDR1 SGHTA, CDR2 FQGNSA. The CDR3 covers 16 residues. Trimming removed 0 bases from V and 0 bases from J, with 9 bases in between. The variable domain in full, completed from reference TRBV7-2 and TRBJ1-3, reads GAGVSQSPSNKVTEKGKDVELRCDPISGHTALYWYRQSLGQGLEFLIYFQGNSAPDKSGLPSDRFSAERTGGSVSTLTIQRTQQEDSAVYLCASSLAPVSSGNTIYFGEGSWLTVV.

V and J are TRBV30 and TRBJ2-3; the D is unclear. Germline values: CDR1 GTSNPN, CDR2 SVGIG (reference sequence). The CDR3 is 13 residues long. V lost 1 base, J lost 3 bases, and 8 bases lay in between. The CDR3 sequence: CAWSAVGTDTQYF. In DNA, the CDR3 is TGTGCCTGGAGTGCCGTTGGGACAGATACGCAGTATTTT.

This clone was seen a single time. The V call is TRBV20-1, the J call TRBJ1-6, with D unclear. V shed 4 bases and J shed 6 bases, with 4 bases lying between them. Germline CDR1 is DFQATT and CDR2 is SNEGSKA (reference sequence). The CDR3 spans 11 residues. The CDR3 here is CSAKFNSPLHF. The CDR3 DNA follows: TGCAGTGCTAAATTTAATTCACCCCTCCACTTT.

This clone was counted once. The chain employs TRBV30 and TRBJ2-3; 8 bases are a match to TRBD2. The V gene end was trimmed by 6 bases and the J gene end by 3 bases; junction bases not matched to a gene: 8. The CDR3 is 14 amino acids. Germline loops: CDR1 GTSNPN, CDR2 SVGIG (reference sequence). DNA of the CDR3: TGTGCCTGTATTACCCCGGGGGGGACAGATACGCAGTATTTT. It translates to CACITPGGTDTQYF.

The chain carries TRBV28 and TRBJ1-2; D is uncertain. The CDR3 has 13 amino acids. The V and J ends lost 7 bases and 6 bases respectively, with 15 bases between them. Looked up from germline, CDR1 is MDHEN and CDR2 is SYDVKM. CDR3 sequence: CASNGRHFDGYTF. The DNA for the CDR3 is TGTGCCAGCAACGGAAGGCATTTTGATGGCTACACCTTC.

This clone was recorded a few times. The genes are TRBV13 and TRBJ2-7, with 7 nucleotides matching TRBD2. Trimming at V came to 1 base and at J to 5 bases, leaving 2 bases not matched to a gene. The CDR3 is 13 amino acids. The germline V gene has CDR1 PRHDT and CDR2 FYEKMQ (reference sequence). The CDR3 reads CASSLVGGDEQYF. The CDR3 bases are TGTGCCAGCAGCTTAGTTGGGGGGGACGAGCAGTACTTC.

A single count supports this clone. The J gene is TRBJ2-7, the V gene TRBV19; D tentatively fits TRBD1 or TRBD2 (6 bases each). V shed 9 bases and J shed 2 bases, with 14 bases lying between them. The CDR3 covers 13 residues. CDR1 LNHDA and CDR2 SQIVND come from the germline V gene (reference sequence). CDR3 DNA sequence: TGTGCCAGCTCTCTAGGGGGGCCCTACGAGCAGTACTTC. Residues: CASSLGGPYEQYF.

The chain joins TRBV5-1 to TRBJ2-2, with 7 bases that match TRBD1. J lost 4 bases, V lost 1 base, and 7 bases had no gene match. This CDR3 has 16 residues. CDR1 and CDR2 from the germline V gene are SGHRS and YFSETQ. The CDR3 sequence: CASSLWADRATGELFF. The CDR3 DNA follows: TGCGCCAGCAGCTTGTGGGCCGACAGGGCCACCGGGGAGCTGTTTTTT.

This chain uses TRBV4-3 with TRBJ2-5; D gene unclear. V was pared by 1 base and J by 4 bases, with 7 bases between. The germline V gene encodes CDR1 LGHNA and CDR2 YSLEER. The CDR3 has 13 residues. The CDR3 here is CASSQGLGETQYF. The DNA of the CDR3 is TGCGCCAGCAGCCAAGGATTGGGAGAGACCCAGTACTTC.

The J gene is TRBJ2-5, the V gene TRBV7-6, with D unresolved. The J call is uncertain, as TRBJ2-7 better fits the DNA end. CDR1 is SGHVS, CDR2 FNYEAQ, per germline. CDR3 size: 11 residues. The CDR3 protein is CASSLGDEQYF. CDR3 in DNA: TGTGCCAGCAGCTTAGGGGACGAGCAGTACTTC.

The chain combines TRBV7-2 with TRBJ2-1; 7 bases match TRBD2. Trimming at V came to 0 bases and at J to 6 bases, leaving 2 bases not matched to a gene. The germline V gene has CDR1 SGHTA and CDR2 FQGNSA. The CDR3 contains 14 residues. The CDR3 region is CASSLAGGPNEQFF. In DNA form, the CDR3 reads TGTGCCAGCAGCTTAGCGGGAGGGCCCAATGAGCAGTTCTTC.